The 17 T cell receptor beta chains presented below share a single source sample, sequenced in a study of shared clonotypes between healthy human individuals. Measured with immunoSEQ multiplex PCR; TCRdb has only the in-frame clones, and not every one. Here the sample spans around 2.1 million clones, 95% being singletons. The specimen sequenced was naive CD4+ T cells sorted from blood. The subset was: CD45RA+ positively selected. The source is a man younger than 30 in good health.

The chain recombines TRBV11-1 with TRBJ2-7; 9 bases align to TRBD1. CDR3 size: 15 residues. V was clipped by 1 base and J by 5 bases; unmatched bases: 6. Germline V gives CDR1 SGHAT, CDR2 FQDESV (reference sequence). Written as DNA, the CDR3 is TGTGCCAGCAGCTTAGGCCGGGACAGGGACCACGAGCAGTACTTC. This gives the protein CASSLGRDRDHEQYF. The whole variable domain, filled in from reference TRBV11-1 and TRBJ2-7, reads EAEVAQSPRYKITEKSQAVAFWCDPISGHATLYWYRQILGQGPELLVQFQDESVVDDSQLPKDRFSAERLKGVDSTLKIQPAELGDSAMYLCASSLGRDRDHEQYFGPGTRLTVT.

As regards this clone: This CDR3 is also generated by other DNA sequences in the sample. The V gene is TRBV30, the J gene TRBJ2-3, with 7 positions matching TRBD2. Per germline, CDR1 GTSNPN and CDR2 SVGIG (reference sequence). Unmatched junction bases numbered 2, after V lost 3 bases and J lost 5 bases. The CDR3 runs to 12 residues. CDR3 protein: CAWRASGDTQYF. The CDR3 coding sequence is TGTGCCTGGAGAGCTAGCGGAGATACGCAGTATTTT.

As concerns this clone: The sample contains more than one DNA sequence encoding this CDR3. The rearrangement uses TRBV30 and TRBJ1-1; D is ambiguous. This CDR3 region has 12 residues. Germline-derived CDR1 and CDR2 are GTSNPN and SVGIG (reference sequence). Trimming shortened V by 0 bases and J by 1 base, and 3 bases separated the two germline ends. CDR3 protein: CAWSVANTEAFF. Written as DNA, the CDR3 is TGTGCCTGGAGTGTCGCGAACACTGAAGCTTTCTTT.

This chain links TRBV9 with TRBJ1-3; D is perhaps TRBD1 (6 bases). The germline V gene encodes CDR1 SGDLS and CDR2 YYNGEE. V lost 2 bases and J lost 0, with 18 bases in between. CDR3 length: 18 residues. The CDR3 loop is CASSVEQGLVYSGNTIYF. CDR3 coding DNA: TGTGCCAGCAGCGTGGAACAGGGACTAGTATACTCTGGAAACACCATATATTTT.

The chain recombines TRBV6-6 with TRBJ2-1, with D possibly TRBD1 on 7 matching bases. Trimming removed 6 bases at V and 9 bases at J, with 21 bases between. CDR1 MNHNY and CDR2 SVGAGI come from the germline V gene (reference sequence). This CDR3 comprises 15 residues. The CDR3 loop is CASREATRRDSEQFF. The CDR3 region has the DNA TGTGCCAGCAGGGAGGCTACTAGGAGGGACAGTGAGCAGTTCTTC.

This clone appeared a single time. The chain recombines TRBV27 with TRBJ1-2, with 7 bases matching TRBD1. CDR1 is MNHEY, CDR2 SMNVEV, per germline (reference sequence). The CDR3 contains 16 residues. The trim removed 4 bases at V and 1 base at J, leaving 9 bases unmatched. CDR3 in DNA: TGTGCCAGCAGTTCCCTGACAGGGAAGGGTAACTATGGCTACACCTTC. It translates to CASSSLTGKGNYGYTF.

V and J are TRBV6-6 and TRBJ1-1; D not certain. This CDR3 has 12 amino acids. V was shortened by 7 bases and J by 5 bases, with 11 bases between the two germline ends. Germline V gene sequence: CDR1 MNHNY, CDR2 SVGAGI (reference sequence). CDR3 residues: CASMSWQTEAFF. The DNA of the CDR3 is TGTGCCAGCATGAGTTGGCAGACTGAAGCTTTCTTT.

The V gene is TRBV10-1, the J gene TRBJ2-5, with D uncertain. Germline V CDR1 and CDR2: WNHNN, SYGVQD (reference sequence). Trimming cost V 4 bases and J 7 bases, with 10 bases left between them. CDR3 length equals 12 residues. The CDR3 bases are TGCGCCAGCAGTGGCCCGACGGGGACCCAGTACTTC. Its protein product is CASSGPTGTQYF.

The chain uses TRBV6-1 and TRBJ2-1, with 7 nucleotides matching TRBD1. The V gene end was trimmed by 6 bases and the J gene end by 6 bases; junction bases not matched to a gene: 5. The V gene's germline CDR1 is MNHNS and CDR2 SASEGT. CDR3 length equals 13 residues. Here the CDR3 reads CASSKQGTNEQFF. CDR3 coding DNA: TGTGCCAGCAGCAAACAGGGGACCAATGAGCAGTTCTTC.

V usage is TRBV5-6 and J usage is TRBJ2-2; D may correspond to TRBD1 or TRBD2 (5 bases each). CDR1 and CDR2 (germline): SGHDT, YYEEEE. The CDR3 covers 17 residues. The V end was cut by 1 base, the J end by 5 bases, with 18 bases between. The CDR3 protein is CASSLSGTAFRTGELFF. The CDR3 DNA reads TGTGCCAGCAGCTTGTCCGGGACCGCTTTTAGGACCGGGGAGCTGTTTTTT.

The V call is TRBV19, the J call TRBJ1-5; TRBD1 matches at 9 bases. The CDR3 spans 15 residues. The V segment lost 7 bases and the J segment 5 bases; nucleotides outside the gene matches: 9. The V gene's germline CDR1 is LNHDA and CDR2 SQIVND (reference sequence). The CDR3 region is CASTPGDRVYQPQHF. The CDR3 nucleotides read TGTGCCAGTACCCCTGGGGACAGGGTTTATCAGCCCCAGCATTTT.

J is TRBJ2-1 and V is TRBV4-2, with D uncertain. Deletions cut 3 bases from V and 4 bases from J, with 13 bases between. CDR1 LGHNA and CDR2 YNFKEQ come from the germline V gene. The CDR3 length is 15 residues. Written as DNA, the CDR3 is TGTGCCAGCAGCCACCCCTCAGGAGCTTACAATGAGCAGTTCTTC. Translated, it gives CASSHPSGAYNEQFF.

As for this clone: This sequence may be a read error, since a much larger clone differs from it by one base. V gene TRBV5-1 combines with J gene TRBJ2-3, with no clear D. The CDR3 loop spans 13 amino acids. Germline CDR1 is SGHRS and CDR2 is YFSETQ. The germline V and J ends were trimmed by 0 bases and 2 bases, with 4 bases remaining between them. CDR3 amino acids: CASSLGATDTQYF. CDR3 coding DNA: TGCGCCAGCAGCTTGGGGGCCACAGATACGCAGTATTTT.

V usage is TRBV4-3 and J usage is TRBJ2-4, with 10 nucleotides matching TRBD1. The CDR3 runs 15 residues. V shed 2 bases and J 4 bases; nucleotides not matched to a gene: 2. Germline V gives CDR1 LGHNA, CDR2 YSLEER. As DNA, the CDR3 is TGCGCCAGCAGCCAAAGGGGACAGGGGAAAAACATTCAGTACTTC. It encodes CASSQRGQGKNIQYF.

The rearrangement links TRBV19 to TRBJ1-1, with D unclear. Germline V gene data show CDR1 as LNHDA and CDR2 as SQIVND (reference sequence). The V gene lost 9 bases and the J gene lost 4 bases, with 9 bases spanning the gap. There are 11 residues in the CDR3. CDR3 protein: CASKTFTEAFF. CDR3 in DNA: TGTGCCAGCAAAACTTTCACTGAAGCTTTCTTT.

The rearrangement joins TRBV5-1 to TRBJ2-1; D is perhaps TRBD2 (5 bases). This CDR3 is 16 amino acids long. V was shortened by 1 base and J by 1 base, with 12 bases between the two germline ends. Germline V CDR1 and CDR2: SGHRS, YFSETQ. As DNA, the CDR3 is TGCGCCAGCAGCTTGTTACGGCCGGGGTCCTACAATGAGCAGTTCTTC. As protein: CASSLLRPGSYNEQFF.

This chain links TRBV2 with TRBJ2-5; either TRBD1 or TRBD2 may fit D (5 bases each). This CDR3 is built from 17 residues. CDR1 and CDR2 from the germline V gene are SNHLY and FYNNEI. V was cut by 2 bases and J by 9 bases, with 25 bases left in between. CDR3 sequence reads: CASSENMGPTRPLPQYF. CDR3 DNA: TGTGCCAGCAGTGAAAACATGGGACCAACAAGACCCCTTCCCCAGTACTTC.